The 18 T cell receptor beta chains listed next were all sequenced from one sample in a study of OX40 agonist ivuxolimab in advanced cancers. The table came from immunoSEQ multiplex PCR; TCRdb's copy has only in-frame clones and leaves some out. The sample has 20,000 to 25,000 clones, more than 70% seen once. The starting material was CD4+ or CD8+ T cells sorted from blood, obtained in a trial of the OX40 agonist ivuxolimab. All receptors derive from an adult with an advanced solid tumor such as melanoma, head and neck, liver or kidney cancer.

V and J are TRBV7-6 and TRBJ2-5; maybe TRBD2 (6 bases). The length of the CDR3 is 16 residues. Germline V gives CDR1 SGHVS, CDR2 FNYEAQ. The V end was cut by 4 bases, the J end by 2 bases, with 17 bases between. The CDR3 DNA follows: TGTGCCAGCAGCTCCCGCCTCGGTCGGGAGCAAGAGACCCAGTACTTC. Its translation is CASSSRLGREQETQYF.

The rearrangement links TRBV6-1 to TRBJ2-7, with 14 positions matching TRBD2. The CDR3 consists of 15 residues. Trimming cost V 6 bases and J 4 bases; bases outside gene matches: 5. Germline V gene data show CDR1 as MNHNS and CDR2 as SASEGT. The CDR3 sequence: CASRKGTSGGYEQYF. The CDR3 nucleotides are TGTGCCAGCAGAAAAGGGACTAGCGGGGGTTACGAGCAGTACTTC.

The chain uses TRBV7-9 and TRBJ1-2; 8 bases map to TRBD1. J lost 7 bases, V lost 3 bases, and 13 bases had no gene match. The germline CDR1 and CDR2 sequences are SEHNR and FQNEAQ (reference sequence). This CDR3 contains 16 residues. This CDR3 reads CASSLDEQGDLGGYTF. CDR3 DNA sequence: TGTGCCAGCAGCTTGGACGAACAGGGGGACCTTGGTGGCTACACCTTC.

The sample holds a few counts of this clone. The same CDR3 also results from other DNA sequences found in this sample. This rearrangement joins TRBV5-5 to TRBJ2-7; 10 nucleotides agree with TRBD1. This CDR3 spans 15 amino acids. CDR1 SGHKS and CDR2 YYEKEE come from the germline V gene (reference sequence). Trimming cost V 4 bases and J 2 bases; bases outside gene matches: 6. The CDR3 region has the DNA TGTGCCAGCAGCCTTTCCGGGACAGGGGCCTACGAGCAGTACTTC. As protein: CASSLSGTGAYEQYF. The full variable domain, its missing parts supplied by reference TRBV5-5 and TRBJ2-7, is DAGVTQSPTHLIKTRGQQVTLRCSPISGHKSVSWYQQVLGQGPQFIFQYYEKEERGRGNFPDRFSARQFPNYSSELNVNALLLGDSALYLCASSLSGTGAYEQYFGPGTRLTVT.

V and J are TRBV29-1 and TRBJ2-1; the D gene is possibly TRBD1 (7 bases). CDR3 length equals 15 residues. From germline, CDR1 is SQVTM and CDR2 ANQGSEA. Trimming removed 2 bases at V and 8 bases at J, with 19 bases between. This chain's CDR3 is CSVEPANQGGDEQFF. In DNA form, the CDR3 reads TGCAGCGTTGAACCGGCCAACCAGGGGGGCGATGAGCAGTTCTTC.

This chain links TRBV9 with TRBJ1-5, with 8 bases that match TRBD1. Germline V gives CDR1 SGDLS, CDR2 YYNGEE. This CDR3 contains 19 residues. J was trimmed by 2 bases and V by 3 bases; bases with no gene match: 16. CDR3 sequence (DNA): TGTGCCAGCAGCGACCCGACAGGGGATGACCAGGAGGGCAATCAGCCCCAGCATTTT. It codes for CASSDPTGDDQEGNQPQHF.

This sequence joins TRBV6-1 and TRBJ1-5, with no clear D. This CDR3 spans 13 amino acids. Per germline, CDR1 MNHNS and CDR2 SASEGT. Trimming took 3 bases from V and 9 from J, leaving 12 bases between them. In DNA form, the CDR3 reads TGTGCCAGCAGTGACGAGACATTTGTGCCCCAGCATTTT. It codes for CASSDETFVPQHF.

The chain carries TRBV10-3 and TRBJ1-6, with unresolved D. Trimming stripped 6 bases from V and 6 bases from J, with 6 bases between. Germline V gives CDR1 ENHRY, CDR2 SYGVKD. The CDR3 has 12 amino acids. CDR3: CAIRDANSPLHF. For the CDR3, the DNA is TGTGCCATCAGGGACGCTAATTCACCCCTCCACTTT.

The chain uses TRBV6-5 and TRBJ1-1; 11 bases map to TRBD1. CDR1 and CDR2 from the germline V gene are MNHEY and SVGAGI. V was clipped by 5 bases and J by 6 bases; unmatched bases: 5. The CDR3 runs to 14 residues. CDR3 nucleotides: TGTGCCAGCAGTACTCCGGGACAGGGGGCTGAAGCTTTCTTT. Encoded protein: CASSTPGQGAEAFF.

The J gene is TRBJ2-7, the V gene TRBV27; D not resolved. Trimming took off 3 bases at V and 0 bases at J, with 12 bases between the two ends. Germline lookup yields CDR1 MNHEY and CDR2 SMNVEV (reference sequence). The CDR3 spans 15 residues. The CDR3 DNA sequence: TGTGCCAGCAGTTTGTACCCGCTTGACTCCTACGAGCAGTACTTC. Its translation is CASSLYPLDSYEQYF.

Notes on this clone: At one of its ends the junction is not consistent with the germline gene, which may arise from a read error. CDR3 nucleotides: TGTGCCAGCAGTTTATATCGTGAGGCAACAAATGAAAAACTGTTTTTT. This gives the protein CASSLYREATNEKLFF. The J gene is TRBJ1-4, the V gene TRBV28, with no clear D. In germline, CDR1 is MDHEN, CDR2 SYDVKM. The CDR3 spans 16 residues.

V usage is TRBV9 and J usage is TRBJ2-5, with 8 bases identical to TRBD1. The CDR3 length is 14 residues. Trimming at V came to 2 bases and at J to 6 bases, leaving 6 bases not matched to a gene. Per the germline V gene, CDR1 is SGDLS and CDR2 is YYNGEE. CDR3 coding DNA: TGTGCCAGCAGCGTGACAGGGGTGGGAAAGACCCAGTACTTC. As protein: CASSVTGVGKTQYF.

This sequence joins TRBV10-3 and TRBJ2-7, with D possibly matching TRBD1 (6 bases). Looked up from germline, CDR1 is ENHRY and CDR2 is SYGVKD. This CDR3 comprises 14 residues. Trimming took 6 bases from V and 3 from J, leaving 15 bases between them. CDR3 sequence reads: CAIRIQDRSYEQYF. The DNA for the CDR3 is TGTGCCATCAGGATCCAGGACAGAAGCTACGAGCAGTACTTC.

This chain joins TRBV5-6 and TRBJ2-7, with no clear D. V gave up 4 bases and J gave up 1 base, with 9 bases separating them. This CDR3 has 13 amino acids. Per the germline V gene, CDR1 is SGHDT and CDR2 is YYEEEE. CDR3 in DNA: TGTGCCAGCAGCGCTCTCCGGTCCTACGAGCAGTACTTC. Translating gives CASSALRSYEQYF.

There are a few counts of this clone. The CDR3 here is CASSQRQGVSNNSPLHF. Here the CDR3 DNA reads TGCGCCAGCAGCCAACGGCAGGGTGTTTCCAATAATTCACCCCTCCACTTT. The rearrangement uses TRBV4-1 and TRBJ1-6; D might be TRBD1 (5 bases). V was trimmed by 2 bases and J by 5 bases, leaving 16 bases between them. The CDR3 extends over 17 amino acids. CDR1 MGHRA and CDR2 YSYEKL come from the germline V gene.

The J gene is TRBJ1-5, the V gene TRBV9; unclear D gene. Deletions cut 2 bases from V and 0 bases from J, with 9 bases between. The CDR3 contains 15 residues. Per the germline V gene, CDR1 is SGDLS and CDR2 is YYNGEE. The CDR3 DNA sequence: TGTGCCAGCAGCGTTGGCGGGAATAGCAATCAGCCCCAGCATTTT. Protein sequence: CASSVGGNSNQPQHF.

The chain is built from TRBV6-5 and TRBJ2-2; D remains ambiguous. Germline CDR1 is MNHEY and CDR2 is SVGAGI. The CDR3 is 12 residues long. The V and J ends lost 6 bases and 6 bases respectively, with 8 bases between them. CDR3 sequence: CASSPEPGELFF. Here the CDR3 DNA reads TGTGCCAGCAGCCCCGAACCCGGGGAGCTGTTTTTT.

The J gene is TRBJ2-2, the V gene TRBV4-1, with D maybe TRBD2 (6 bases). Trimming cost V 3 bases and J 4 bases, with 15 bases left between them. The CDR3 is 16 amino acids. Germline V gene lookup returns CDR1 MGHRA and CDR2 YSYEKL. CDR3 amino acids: CASSHPTGDGTGELFF. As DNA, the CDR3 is TGCGCCAGCAGCCATCCCACGGGGGACGGCACCGGGGAGCTGTTTTTT.